This TCR beta chain was observed in a study of T-cell reconstitution after alpha-beta-depleted transplantation in children. Unique molecular identifiers featured in how the TCRbeta library was prepared. TCRdb recomputed calls from the PCR reads with MiXCR, one row per CDR3 protein. In the table there are about 350,000 distinct CDR3 sequences, around 15% of which are singletons. In germline, CDR1 is MNHEY, CDR2 SVGEGT. Trimming removed 2 bases from V and 6 bases from J; junction bases left unmatched: 21. The CDR3 is 21 amino acids. General study points: There were reportedly several hundred expanded graft clones from which alpha-beta T cells came about two months after transplant. Certain patients had high TCRbeta diversity at day 60, and it came from recipient T cells and thymic progenitors that survived. T-cell numbers and diversity, one year after transplant, stemmed largely from T cells that were newly produced.

With regard to this clonotype: What it recognizes is unknown.

The specimen was PBMCs, mostly from graft donor cells, collected 360 days after TCRalphabeta/CD19-depleted stem cell transplant. The clonotype comes from a male patient aged 2-10 years who had a stem cell transplant for acute lymphoblastic leukemia, so the T cells may come from the graft donor. V usage is TRBV6-2 or TRBV6-3 and J usage is TRBJ2-1; 11 nucleotides line up with TRBD2. CDR3 residues: CASSYGPYPGTSGNVGNEQFF. In DNA form, the CDR3 reads TGTGCCAGCAGTTACGGGCCGTATCCCGGGACTAGCGGCAACGTTGGCAATGAGCAGTTCTTC.